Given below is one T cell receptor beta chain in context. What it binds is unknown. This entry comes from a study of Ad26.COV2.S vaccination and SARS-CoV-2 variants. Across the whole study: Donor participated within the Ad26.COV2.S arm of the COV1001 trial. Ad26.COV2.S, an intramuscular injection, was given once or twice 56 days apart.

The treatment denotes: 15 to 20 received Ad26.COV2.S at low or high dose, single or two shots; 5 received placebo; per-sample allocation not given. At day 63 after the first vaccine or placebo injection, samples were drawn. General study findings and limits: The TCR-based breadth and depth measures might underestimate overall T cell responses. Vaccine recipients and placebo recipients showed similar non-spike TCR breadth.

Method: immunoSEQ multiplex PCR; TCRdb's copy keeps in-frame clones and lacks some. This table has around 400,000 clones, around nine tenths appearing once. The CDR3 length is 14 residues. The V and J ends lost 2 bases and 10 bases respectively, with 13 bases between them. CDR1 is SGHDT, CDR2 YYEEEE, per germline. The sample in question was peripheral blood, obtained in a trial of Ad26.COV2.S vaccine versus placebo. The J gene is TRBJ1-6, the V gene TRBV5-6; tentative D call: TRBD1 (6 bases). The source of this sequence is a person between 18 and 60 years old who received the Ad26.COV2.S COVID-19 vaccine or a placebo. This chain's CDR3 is CASSFGGLGSPLHF. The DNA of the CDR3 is TGTGCCAGCAGCTTCGGGGGCTTGGGCTCACCCCTCCACTTT.